This T cell receptor (beta chain) was sequenced during a study of T cells in Graves' hyperthyroidism and ophthalmopathy. Amplified regions were TCR beta CDR3 sequences from RNA transcripts. Initially, a first-round RT-PCR of the TCR CDR3 employed the HTBI primer set. TCRdb passed the multiplex PCR reads through MiXCR, listing each CDR3 protein once. This repertoire shows some 350,000 distinct CDR3 sequences, more than 20% found once; its top ten account for more than 60%. With V trimmed by 6 bases and J by 10 bases, 15 bases remained unmatched. This CDR3 contains 16 residues. Findings of the study overall: Median prediction lead before ophthalmopathy onset was about 6.5 months with the model.

A word on this clonotype: No antigen is known for it.

Reasons for excluding patients were uncontrolled infection, other autoimmune disease, pregnancy or lactation. Used for diagnoses were clinical symptoms, serum thyroxine and TRAb, thyroid ultrasound and orbital computed tomography. The PBMCs had their origin in 10 ml of fresh peripheral blood. The rearrangement links TRBV12-3 or TRBV12-4 to TRBJ1-6, with TRBD1 identical over 7 bases. The clonotype comes from a man aged 45-60 years with Graves' hyperthyroidism. Sequenced input: blood. The CDR3 bases are TGTGCCAGCAGCTCGAGGGGGCTCGGTATCGACTCACCCCTCCACTTT. This sequence encodes CASSSRGLGIDSPLHF.